This note documents a single TCR beta chain sequence. Its target is unknown. Germline lookup yields CDR1 SNHLY and CDR2 FYNNEI. The V gene end was trimmed by 6 bases and the J gene end by 5 bases; junction bases not matched to a gene: 14. The CDR3 consists of 19 residues. TCRdb keeps only in-frame clones here, not all; method: immunoSEQ multiplex PCR. Among more than 90,000 clones, roughly 87% were seen once, and the ten largest hold about 15%. The sample belongs to a study of T cell responses to AZD1222 COVID-19 vaccine. Study-level results: Mostly white British, mostly female donors; authors suggested clonal diversity may be underestimated. Spike-specific TCR depth and breadth grew after two AZD1222 doses. No repertoire was sampled before or during the peak T cell response, only after it.

This clonotype was sampled from an adult in good health. V usage is TRBV2 and J usage is TRBJ2-1, with 15 bases matching TRBD2. This material consisted of peripheral blood, taken on day 0 of AZD1222 vaccination. CDR3 coding DNA: TGTGCCAGCAGGAGGAGGCCCGGGACTAGCGGGAGGTTGAACAATGAGCAGTTCTTC. Translation: CASRRRPGTSGRLNNEQFF. The whole variable domain, filled in from reference TRBV2 and TRBJ2-1, reads EPEVTQTPSHQVTQMGQEVILRCVPISNHLYFYWYRQILGQKVEFLVSFYNNEISEKSEIFDDQFSVERPDGSNFTLKIRSTKLEDSAMYFCASRRRPGTSGRLNNEQFFGPGTRLTVL.